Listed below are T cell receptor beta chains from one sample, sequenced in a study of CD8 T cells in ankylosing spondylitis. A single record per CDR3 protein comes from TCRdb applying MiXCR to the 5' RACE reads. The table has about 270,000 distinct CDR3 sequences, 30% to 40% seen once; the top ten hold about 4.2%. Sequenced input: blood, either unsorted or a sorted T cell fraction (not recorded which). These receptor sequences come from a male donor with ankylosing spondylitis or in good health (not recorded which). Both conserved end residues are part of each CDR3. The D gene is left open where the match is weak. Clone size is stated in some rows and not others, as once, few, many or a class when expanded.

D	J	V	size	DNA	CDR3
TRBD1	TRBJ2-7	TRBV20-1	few	TGCAGTGCTCCAAGCACCAGCTCCGGGACAGGGTCGAGAGGCGAGCAGTACTTC	CSAPSTSSGTGSRGEQYF
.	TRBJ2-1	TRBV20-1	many	TGCAGTGCTAGAGACAGCGTCTACAATGAGCAGTTCTTC	CSARDSVYNEQFF
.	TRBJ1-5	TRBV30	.	TGTGCCTGGAGTGACAGGGATCAGCCCCAGCATTTT	CAWSDRDQPQHF
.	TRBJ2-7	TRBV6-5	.	TGTGCCAGCAGTTACGGGACATCACTCTACGAGCAGTACTTC	CASSYGTSLYEQYF
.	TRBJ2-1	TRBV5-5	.	TGTGCCAGCAGCTTGGGGGGTTGGAGCTACAATGAGCAGTTCTTC	CASSLGGWSYNEQFF
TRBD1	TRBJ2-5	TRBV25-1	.	TGTGCCAGCAGTGAAGGACAGGGGGCAAGTGAGACCCAGTACTTC	CASSEGQGASETQYF
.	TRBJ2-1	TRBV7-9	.	TGTGCCAGCAGCTACACCGGGGCTGACAATGAGCAGTTCTTC	CASSYTGADNEQFF
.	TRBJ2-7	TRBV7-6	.	TGTGCCAGCAGCTTAGGATCACGGGGGCAGGGTAGAATGTACGAGCAGTACTTC	CASSLGSRGQGRMYEQYF
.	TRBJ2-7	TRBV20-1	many	TGCAGTGCTAGGGACTTCGAGGGGGAGGCCTACGAGCAGTACTTC	CSARDFEGEAYEQYF
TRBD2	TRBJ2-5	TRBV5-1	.	TGCGCCAGCAGCTTGGCTGGCGGGGGTACCCAAGAGACCCAGTACTTC	CASSLAGGGTQETQYF
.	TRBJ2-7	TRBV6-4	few	TGTGCCAGCAGTGAGCTGGCGGATTCCTACGAGCAGTACTTC	CASSELADSYEQYF
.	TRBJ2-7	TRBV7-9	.	TGTGCCAGCAGCCCTTCCTCGTGGCCACCCCCCTACGAGCAGTACTTC	CASSPSSWPPPYEQYF
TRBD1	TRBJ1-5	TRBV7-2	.	TGTGCCAGCAGCTTAGTTGGCAGGGGGCCGCCCCAGCATTTT	CASSLVGRGPPQHF
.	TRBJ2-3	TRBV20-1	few	TGCAGTGCTATCGGCCAAGGGGACAACACAGATACGCAGTATTTT	CSAIGQGDNTDTQYF
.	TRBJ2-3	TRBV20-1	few	TGCAGTGCTAGAGAGAGCAGCTGGGGAGATACGCAGTATTTT	CSARESSWGDTQYF
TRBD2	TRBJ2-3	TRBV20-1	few	TGCAGTGCCACCGCCGGGACTAGCGGGACTACAGATACGCAGTATTTT	CSATAGTSGTTDTQYF
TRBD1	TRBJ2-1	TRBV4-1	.	TGCGCCAGCAGCCAACTCGGGACAGGGCGGAATGAGCAGTTCTTC	CASSQLGTGRNEQFF
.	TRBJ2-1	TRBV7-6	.	TGTGCCAGCAGCTTAGGAAGCGTACTCTACAATGAGCAGTTCTTC	CASSLGSVLYNEQFF
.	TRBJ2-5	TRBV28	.	TGTGCCAGCAGATATACTTTGGCAGGGGGGGAGACCCAGTACTTC	CASRYTLAGGETQYF
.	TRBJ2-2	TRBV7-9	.	TGTGCCAGCAGCTTCAACAGCGACACCGGGGAGCTGTTTTTT	CASSFNSDTGELFF
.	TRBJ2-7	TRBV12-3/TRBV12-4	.	TGTGCCAGCACCTCCCAAGGGGTCGAGCAGTACTTC	CASTSQGVEQYF
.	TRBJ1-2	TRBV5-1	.	TGCGCCAGCAGCTTGGGGGCGGCCTATGGCTACACCTTC	CASSLGAAYGYTF
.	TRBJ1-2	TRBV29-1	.	TGCAGCGTTGAAGTAGGACAGACCTATGGCTACACCTTC	CSVEVGQTYGYTF
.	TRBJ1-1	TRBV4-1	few	TGCGCCAGCAGCCAAGTCGGGGGTGTCACTGAAGCTTTCTTT	CASSQVGGVTEAFF
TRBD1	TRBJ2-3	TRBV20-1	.	TGCAGTGCGCGGACAGGGGGAGTTAGCACAGATACGCAGTATTTT	CSARTGGVSTDTQYF
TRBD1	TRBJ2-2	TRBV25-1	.	TGTGCCAGCAGTGGTAGCCTAGGGACAGGGAGAAACACCGGGGAGCTGTTTTTT	CASSGSLGTGRNTGELFF
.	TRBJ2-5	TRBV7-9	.	TGTGCCAGCAGCTTAGAGGTCTTACAAGAGACCCAGTACTTC	CASSLEVLQETQYF
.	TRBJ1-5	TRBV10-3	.	TGTGCCACCACAGAGGACATCGTCAACTTTAGCAATCAGCCCCAGCATTTT	CATTEDIVNFSNQPQHF